The 26 T cell receptor beta chains below come from one sample, sequenced in a study of shared clonotypes between healthy human individuals. Only in-frame clones appear in the TCRdb table, and some are missing; sequencing was by immunoSEQ multiplex PCR. The sample yields about 800,000 clones, approximately 97% seen once. Naivety among CD8 cells was defined by CD45RO negativity and positive CCR7 selection, thereby excluding terminally differentiated effector memory CD45RA+ cells. Input material: naive CD8+ T cells sorted from blood. The source is a man under 40 in good health.

This CDR3 is CASSDSGLAIEEYF. Written as DNA, the CDR3 is TGCGCCAGCAGTGATTCAGGACTAGCGATAGAGGAGTACTTC. The rearrangement joins TRBV5-1 to TRBJ2-7; 9 bases match TRBD2. CDR1 is SGHRS, CDR2 YFSETQ, per germline. V gave up 5 bases and J gave up 11 bases; unmatched junction bases: 14. This CDR3 region has 14 residues. Full variable domain (missing parts from reference TRBV5-1 and TRBJ2-7): KAGVTQTPRYLIKTRGQQVTLSCSPISGHRSVSWYQQTPGQGLQFLFEYFSETQRNKGNFPGRFSGRQFSNSRSEMNVSTLELGDSALYLCASSDSGLAIEEYFGPGTRLTVT.

This chain uses TRBV6-1 with TRBJ2-5; possibly TRBD2 for D (6 bases). V lost 3 bases and J lost 0, with 11 bases in between. Germline V CDR1 and CDR2: MNHNS, SASEGT. The CDR3 covers 15 residues. The CDR3 here is CASSDSREHQETQYF. The CDR3 coding sequence is TGTGCCAGCAGTGACTCACGGGAGCACCAAGAGACCCAGTACTTC.

This clone was seen just once. The gene calls are TRBV27 and TRBJ1-4; TRBD1 agrees at 12 bases. CDR3 size: 15 residues. Trimming took 8 bases from V and 8 from J; bases not matched to a gene: 9. Germline CDR1 MNHEY, CDR2 SMNVEV (reference sequence). CDR3 DNA: TGTGCCAGCCAGCGCCGCGGGACAGGGGGCGAAAAACTGTTTTTT. It yields the protein CASQRRGTGGEKLFF.

The chain couples TRBV7-2 to TRBJ2-7, with unresolved D. Deletions cut 3 bases from V and 4 bases from J, with 13 bases between. The CDR3 runs to 14 residues. Germline values: CDR1 SGHTA, CDR2 FQGNSA. The CDR3: CASSFYNPGYEQYF. CDR3 sequence (DNA): TGTGCCAGCAGCTTTTACAACCCCGGATACGAGCAGTACTTC.

The chain recombines TRBV7-6 with TRBJ2-1; tentative D call: TRBD2 (6 bases). Between the trimmed V and J ends, which lost 5 bases and 2 bases, there was a span of 13 bases. The CDR3 is 15 residues long. Per the germline V gene, CDR1 is SGHVS and CDR2 is FNYEAQ. The CDR3 loop reads CASSTRRVTYNEQFF. The CDR3 bases are TGTGCCAGCAGCACCCGGAGGGTCACCTACAATGAGCAGTTCTTC.

Here the CDR3 reads CASSSRDRGVQETQYF. Here the CDR3 DNA reads TGTGCCAGCAGCTCCCGGGACAGGGGAGTCCAGGAGACCCAGTACTTC. The chain employs TRBV7-9 and TRBJ2-5; 10 bases are a match to TRBD1. The junction had 10 bases not matched to a gene; V was cut back by 4 bases and J by 5 bases. CDR3 size: 16 residues. Germline CDR1 is SEHNR and CDR2 is FQNEAQ (reference sequence).

This clone appeared a few times. This sequence joins TRBV5-1 and TRBJ2-3, with TRBD1 as a possible D gene (6 bases). V lost 2 bases to trimming and J lost 4 bases, with 17 bases between them. Germline-derived CDR1 and CDR2 are SGHRS and YFSETQ. The CDR3 contains 16 residues. CDR3 sequence: CASSLNRERLSDTQYF. In DNA, the CDR3 is TGCGCCAGCAGCTTAAACAGGGAGAGGCTATCAGATACGCAGTATTTT.

Comment on this clone: No conserved phenylalanine or tryptophan ends this CDR3, so it is likely a read error. It is unclear where the CDR3 begins or ends on the DNA, so no DNA is shown, and the CDR3 is as TCRdb lists it. The chain carries TRBV5-1 and TRBJ2-3; the table names TRBD2, a call not compared with the DNA. The CDR3 is made up of 8 amino acids, end residues included. In germline, CDR1 is SGHRS, CDR2 YFSETQ. Here the CDR3 reads CAKNSTRV.

This clone has a single count. The chain has TRBV9 and TRBJ2-7; 9 nucleotides align to TRBD2. There are 15 residues in the CDR3. Trimming took 2 bases from V and 3 from J; bases not matched to a gene: 6. Germline values: CDR1 SGDLS, CDR2 YYNGEE. The CDR3 region is CASSVSGTSSYEQYF. CDR3 DNA: TGTGCCAGCAGCGTGTCCGGGACTAGCAGCTACGAGCAGTACTTC.

This chain links TRBV27 with TRBJ1-3; 7 bases align to TRBD1. The J segment lost 3 bases and the V segment lost 5 bases, leaving 4 bases of the junction unmatched. The germline gives CDR1 MNHEY, CDR2 SMNVEV (reference sequence). The CDR3 contains 14 residues. The CDR3 is CASSQTGIGNTIYF. CDR3 coding DNA: TGTGCCAGCAGTCAGACAGGGATTGGAAACACCATATATTTT.

The chain couples TRBV13 to TRBJ2-7; tentative D call: TRBD2 (5 bases). V lost 3 bases, J lost 5 bases, and 14 bases lay in between. The germline CDR1 and CDR2 sequences are PRHDT and FYEKMQ (reference sequence). This CDR3 has 14 amino acids. The CDR3 nucleotides are TGTGCCAGCAGCTTCCGACGGGGAGAAGACGAGCAGTACTTC. Amino acids: CASSFRRGEDEQYF. The whole variable domain, remainder taken from reference TRBV13 and TRBJ2-7, is AAGVIQSPRHLIKEKRETATLKCYPIPRHDTVYWYQQGPGQDPQFLISFYEKMQSDKGSIPDRFSAQQFSDYHSELNMSSLELGDSALYFCASSFRRGEDEQYFGPGTRLTVT.

This chain connects TRBV7-6 to TRBJ2-7; 11 positions match TRBD1. J lost 6 bases, V lost 0 bases, and 4 bases had no gene match. There are 15 residues in the CDR3. The germline V gene has CDR1 SGHVS and CDR2 FNYEAQ. CDR3 in DNA: TGTGCCAGCAGCTTAGCCGGGACAGGGGGGTCCGAGCAGTACTTC. Translating gives CASSLAGTGGSEQYF.

This chain's CDR3 is CASSIGTGLTEAFF. The CDR3 nucleotides are TGTGCCAGTAGTATCGGGACAGGGCTCACTGAAGCTTTCTTT. The rearrangement uses TRBV19 and TRBJ1-1; 9 bases line up with TRBD1. J was trimmed by 4 bases and V by 3 bases; bases with no gene match: 3. The CDR3 totals 14 residues. CDR1 and CDR2 from the germline V gene are LNHDA and SQIVND (reference sequence).

The chain employs TRBV6-1 and TRBJ2-5, with 7 bases lining up with TRBD2. Germline values: CDR1 MNHNS, CDR2 SASEGT. V lost 1 base, J lost 5 bases, and 10 bases stayed unmatched. There are 16 residues in the CDR3. The CDR3 region has the DNA TGTGCCAGCAGTGAAGGATGGGGAGGGAGGGAGGAGACCCAGTACTTC. Its translation is CASSEGWGGREETQYF.

The chain joins TRBV5-6 to TRBJ2-7; 9 bases line up with TRBD1. Germline V gene lookup returns CDR1 SGHDT and CDR2 YYEEEE. CDR3 length: 15 residues. After removal of 1 base from V and 6 bases from J, the junction contained 8 bases not matched to a gene. This CDR3 is CASSLLRDRESEQYF. CDR3 DNA: TGTGCCAGCAGCTTGCTCCGGGACAGGGAGTCCGAGCAGTACTTC.

The chain couples TRBV7-8 to TRBJ2-7; 8 bases fit TRBD2. Germline-derived CDR1 and CDR2 are SGHVS and FQNEAQ. Unmatched junction bases numbered 6, after V lost 5 bases and J lost 0 bases. There are 15 residues in the CDR3. The CDR3, as DNA: TGTGCCAGCAGCCTGAGCGGGAGATTCTCCTACGAGCAGTACTTC. Protein product: CASSLSGRFSYEQYF.

This chain joins TRBV18 and TRBJ2-7; D perhaps matches TRBD2 (5 bases). Germline CDR1 is KGHSH and CDR2 is LQKENI. This CDR3 is 15 amino acids long. V was cut by 3 bases and J by 2 bases, with 14 bases left in between. The CDR3 spells CASSPVGQEAYEQYF. The CDR3 DNA reads as TGTGCCAGCTCACCGGTAGGGCAGGAGGCCTACGAGCAGTACTTC.

The rearrangement joins TRBV7-8 to TRBJ2-1; 10 bases are a match to TRBD2. Trimming cost V 5 bases and J 6 bases; bases outside gene matches: 10. The CDR3 consists of 16 residues. CDR1 and CDR2 from the germline V gene are SGHVS and FQNEAQ. The CDR3 region is CASSRPDTSGVNEQFF. For the CDR3, the DNA is TGTGCCAGCAGCCGCCCGGACACTAGCGGGGTCAATGAGCAGTTCTTC.

The gene calls are TRBV18 and TRBJ2-1; D is unclear. CDR1 KGHSH and CDR2 LQKENI come from the germline V gene. The CDR3 contains 16 residues. V was shortened by 0 bases and J by 6 bases, with 15 bases between the two germline ends. The CDR3: CASSPPKRNWGNEQFF. Here the CDR3 DNA reads TGTGCCAGCTCACCACCCAAGAGGAATTGGGGCAATGAGCAGTTCTTC.

This chain links TRBV4-1 with TRBJ2-7; 7 positions match TRBD2. With 1 base clipped from V and 0 bases from J, the junction kept 3 bases outside the gene matches. The CDR3 loop spans 15 amino acids. CDR1 is MGHRA, CDR2 YSYEKL, per germline. The CDR3 DNA sequence: TGCGCCAGCAGCCAAGTTCGGACTAGCTCCTACGAGCAGTACTTC. Translated: CASSQVRTSSYEQYF.

This clone occurred once. As DNA, the CDR3 is TGTGCCAGCAGTTCCGTTCCTGGTCCCGGGGAGCTGTTTTTT. It codes for CASSSVPGPGELFF. This chain uses TRBV6-5 with TRBJ2-2, with D hard to call. The CDR3 runs to 14 residues. Germline V lookup: CDR1 MNHEY, CDR2 SVGAGI. V shed 4 bases and J shed 6 bases, with 12 bases lying between them.

Regarding this clone: The junction departs from the called germline gene at one end, perhaps through a read error. The gene calls are TRBV27 and TRBJ2-7, with a possible D match to TRBD1 (6 bases). This CDR3 has 15 residues. Germline CDR1 is MNHEY and CDR2 is SMNVEV (reference sequence). The CDR3 bases are TGTGCCAGCAGTTTTACGATGGACAGCTCCTGCGAGCAGTACTTC. This codes for CASSFTMDSSCEQYF.

The rearrangement links TRBV13 to TRBJ2-7, with TRBD1 identical over 9 bases. This CDR3 is built from 14 residues. V lost 6 bases and J lost 4; bases outside the gene matches: 7. The germline V gene encodes CDR1 PRHDT and CDR2 FYEKMQ (reference sequence). The CDR3 DNA reads TGTGCCAGCAGGTTCACAGGGGGCGATTACGAGCAGTACTTC. Its protein is CASRFTGGDYEQYF.

This clone was observed a single time. V and J are TRBV6-1 and TRBJ1-5; D unresolved. Germline CDR1 is MNHNS and CDR2 is SASEGT. V dropped 2 bases and J dropped 6 bases, with 5 bases sitting between them. The CDR3 contains 12 residues. CDR3 nucleotide sequence: TGTGCCAGCAGTGAAATTATTCAGCCCCAGCATTTT. It yields the protein CASSEIIQPQHF.

This clone was found a few times. In the same sample, other DNA sequences code for this CDR3. The chain employs TRBV9 and TRBJ1-3, with D unclear. Germline assignment: CDR1 SGDLS and CDR2 YYNGEE. Trimming removed 0 bases from V and 4 bases from J, with 11 bases in between. The CDR3 is 15 residues long. The CDR3 DNA is TGTGCCAGCAGCGTAGGAGACCGGACCGGAAACACCATATATTTT. As protein: CASSVGDRTGNTIYF.

The J gene is TRBJ2-1, the V gene TRBV7-9, with 10 bases that match TRBD2. The V gene end was trimmed by 1 base and the J gene end by 5 bases; junction bases not matched to a gene: 8. Per the germline V gene, CDR1 is SEHNR and CDR2 is FQNEAQ (reference sequence). This CDR3 has 17 residues. Here the CDR3 reads CASSLGEAGGPNNEQFF. CDR3 coding DNA: TGTGCCAGCAGCTTAGGAGAAGCGGGAGGGCCAAACAATGAGCAGTTCTTC.